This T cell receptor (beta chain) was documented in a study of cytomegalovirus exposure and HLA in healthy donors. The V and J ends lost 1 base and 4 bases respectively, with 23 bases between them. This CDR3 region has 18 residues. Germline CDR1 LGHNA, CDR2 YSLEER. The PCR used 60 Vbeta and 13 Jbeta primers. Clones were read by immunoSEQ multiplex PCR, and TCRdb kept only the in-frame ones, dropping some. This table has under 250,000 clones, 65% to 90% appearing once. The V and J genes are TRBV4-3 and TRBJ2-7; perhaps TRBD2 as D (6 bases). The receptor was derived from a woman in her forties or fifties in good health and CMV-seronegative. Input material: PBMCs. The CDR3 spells CASSQGARRDSDEYEQYF. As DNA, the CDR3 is TGCGCCAGCAGCCAAGGGGCCCGCCGGGACTCGGACGAATACGAGCAGTACTTC.